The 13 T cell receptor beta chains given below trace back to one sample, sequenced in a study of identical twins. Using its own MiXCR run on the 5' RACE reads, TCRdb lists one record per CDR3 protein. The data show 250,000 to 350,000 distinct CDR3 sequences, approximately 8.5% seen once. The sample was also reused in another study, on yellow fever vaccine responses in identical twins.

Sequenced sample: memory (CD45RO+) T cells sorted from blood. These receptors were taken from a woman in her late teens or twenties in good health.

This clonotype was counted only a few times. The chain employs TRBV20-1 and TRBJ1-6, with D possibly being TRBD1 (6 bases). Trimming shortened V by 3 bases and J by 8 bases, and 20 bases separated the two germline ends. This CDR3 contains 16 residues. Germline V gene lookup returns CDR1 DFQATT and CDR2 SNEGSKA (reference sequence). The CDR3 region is CSARPVSGRGDSPLHF. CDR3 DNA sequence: TGCAGTGCTAGGCCTGTTTCCGGCAGGGGAGATTCACCCCTCCACTTT.

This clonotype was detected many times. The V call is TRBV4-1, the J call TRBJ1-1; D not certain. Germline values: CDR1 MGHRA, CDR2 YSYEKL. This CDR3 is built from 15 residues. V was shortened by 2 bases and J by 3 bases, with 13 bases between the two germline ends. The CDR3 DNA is TGCGCCAGCAGCCAACTACAGAGGTTTGACACTGAAGCTTTCTTT. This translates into CASSQLQRFDTEAFF.

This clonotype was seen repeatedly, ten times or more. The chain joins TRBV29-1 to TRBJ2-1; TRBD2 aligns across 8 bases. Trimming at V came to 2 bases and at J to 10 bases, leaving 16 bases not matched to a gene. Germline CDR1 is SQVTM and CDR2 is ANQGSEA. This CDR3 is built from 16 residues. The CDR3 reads CSVERSGSQAAGEQFF. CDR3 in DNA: TGCAGCGTTGAAAGGAGCGGGAGTCAGGCCGCAGGGGAGCAGTTCTTC.

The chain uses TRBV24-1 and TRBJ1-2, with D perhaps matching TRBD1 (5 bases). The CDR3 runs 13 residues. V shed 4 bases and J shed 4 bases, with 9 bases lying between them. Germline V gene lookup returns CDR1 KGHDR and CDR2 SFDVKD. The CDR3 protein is CATSDGGRYGYTF. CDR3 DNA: TGTGCCACCAGTGACGGGGGTCGCTATGGCTACACCTTC.

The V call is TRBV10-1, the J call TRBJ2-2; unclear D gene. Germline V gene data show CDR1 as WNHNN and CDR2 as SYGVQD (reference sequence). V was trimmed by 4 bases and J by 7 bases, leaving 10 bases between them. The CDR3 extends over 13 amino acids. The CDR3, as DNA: TGCGCCAGCAGTGGTGGGGTGTTCGGGGAGCTGTTTTTT. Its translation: CASSGGVFGELFF.

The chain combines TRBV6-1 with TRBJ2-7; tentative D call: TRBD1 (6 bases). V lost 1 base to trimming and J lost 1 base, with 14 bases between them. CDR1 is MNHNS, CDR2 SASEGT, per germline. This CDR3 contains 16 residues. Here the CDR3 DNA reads TGTGCCAGCAGTGAAGAGGTGGGAACAGGGTCCTACGAGCAGTACGTC. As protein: CASSEEVGTGSYEQYV.

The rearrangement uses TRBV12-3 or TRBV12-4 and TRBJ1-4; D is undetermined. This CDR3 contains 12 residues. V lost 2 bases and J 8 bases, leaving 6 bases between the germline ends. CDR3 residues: CASSLPWEKLFF. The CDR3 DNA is TGTGCCAGCAGTTTACCGTGGGAAAAACTGTTTTTT.

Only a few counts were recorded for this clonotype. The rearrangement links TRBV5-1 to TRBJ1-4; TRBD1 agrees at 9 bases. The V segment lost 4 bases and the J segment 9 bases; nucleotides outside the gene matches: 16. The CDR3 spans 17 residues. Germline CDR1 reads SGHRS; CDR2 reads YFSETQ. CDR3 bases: TGCGCCAGCAGCCCCAGCAACTTACAGGGGGCGCGGCAAAAACTGTTTTTT. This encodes CASSPSNLQGARQKLFF.

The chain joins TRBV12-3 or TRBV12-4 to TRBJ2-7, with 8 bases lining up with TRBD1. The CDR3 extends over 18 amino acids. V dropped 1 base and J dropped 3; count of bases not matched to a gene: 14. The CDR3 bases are TGTGCCAGCAGTTTAGACAGGGGGAATGAAGGGGGGCACTACGAGCAGTACTTC. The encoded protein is CASSLDRGNEGGHYEQYF.

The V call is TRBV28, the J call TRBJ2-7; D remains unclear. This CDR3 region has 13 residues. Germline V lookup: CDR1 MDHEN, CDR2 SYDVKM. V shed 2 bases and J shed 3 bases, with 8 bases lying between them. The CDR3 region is CASSLPHGYEQYV. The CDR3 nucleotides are TGTGCCAGCAGTTTACCCCACGGCTACGAGCAGTACGTC.

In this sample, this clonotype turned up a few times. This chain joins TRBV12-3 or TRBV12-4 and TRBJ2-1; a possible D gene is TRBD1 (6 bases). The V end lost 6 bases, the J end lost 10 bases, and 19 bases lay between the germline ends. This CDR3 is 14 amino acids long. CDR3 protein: CASSLQGGVTEQFF. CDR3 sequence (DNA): TGTGCCAGCAGCCTACAGGGTGGGGTAACCGAGCAGTTCTTC.

The CDR3 nucleotides are TGCAGTGCGGCCCTAGCGGGAGGAACCGGGGAGCAGTTCTTC. Translating gives CSAALAGGTGEQFF. V is TRBV20-1 and J is TRBJ2-1; 11 nucleotides match TRBD2. The junction had 11 bases not matched to a gene; V was cut back by 6 bases and J by 10 bases. Germline CDR1 and CDR2: DFQATT and SNEGSKA (reference sequence). The CDR3 is 14 residues long.

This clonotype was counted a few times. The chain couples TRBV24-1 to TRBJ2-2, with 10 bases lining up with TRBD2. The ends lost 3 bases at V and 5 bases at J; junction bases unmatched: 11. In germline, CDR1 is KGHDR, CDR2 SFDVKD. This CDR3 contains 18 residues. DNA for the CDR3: TGTGCCACCAGTGATCCAAACAGCGGGGGGGCCTTTACCGGGGAGCTGTTTTTT. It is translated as CATSDPNSGGAFTGELFF.